The clone carrying this T cell receptor (beta chain) was counted between two and nine times. The CDR3 loop spans 15 amino acids. The V segment lost 5 bases and the J segment 0 bases; nucleotides outside the gene matches: 7. CDR1 is SGHAT, CDR2 FQNNGV, per germline. The data are from a study of blood T cell repertoires in COVID-19. On the study more broadly: The origin of the acute and convalescent COVID-19 samples was the United States, Italy and Spain.

Under the authors' procedure: Estimated nucleated cell counts came from reference gene primer amplification. Clones were read by immunoSEQ multiplex PCR, and TCRdb kept only the in-frame ones, dropping some. For V, J and clone size, that table is used; D and trimming come from the DNA. This sample has roughly 300,000 clones; about 76% occur once, and the top ten carry around 2.9%. This sequence was found in a woman aged 55-70 years with active or convalescent COVID-19. This chain links TRBV11-2 with TRBJ2-7, with 7 bases that match TRBD1. The sequenced material came from peripheral blood. CDR3 coding DNA: TGTGCCAGCAGCCCGACAGGGATGGCCTCCTACGAGCAGTACTTC. Its translation is CASSPTGMASYEQYF.